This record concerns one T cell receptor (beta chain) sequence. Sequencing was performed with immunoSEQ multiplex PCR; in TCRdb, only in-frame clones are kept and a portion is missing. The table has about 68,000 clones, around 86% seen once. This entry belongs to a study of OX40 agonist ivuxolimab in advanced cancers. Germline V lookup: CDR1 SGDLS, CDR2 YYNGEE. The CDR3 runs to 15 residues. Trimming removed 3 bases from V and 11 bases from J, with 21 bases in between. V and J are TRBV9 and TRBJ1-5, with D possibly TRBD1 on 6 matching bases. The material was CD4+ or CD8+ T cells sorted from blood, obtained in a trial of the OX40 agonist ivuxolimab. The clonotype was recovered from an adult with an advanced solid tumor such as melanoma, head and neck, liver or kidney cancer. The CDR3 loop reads CASSGTDGGRESQHF. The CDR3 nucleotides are TGTGCCAGCAGCGGAACCGACGGGGGCAGGGAGTCCCAGCATTTT.